A selection of T cell receptor beta chains follows, all from one sample in a study of T cell changes during pregnancy in multiple sclerosis. Profiled with immunoSEQ multiplex PCR; TCRdb holds only in-frame clones, not every one. Of around 60,000 clones in the sample, around 90% were seen once. The specimen was peripheral blood, collected in the second trimester of pregnancy. Receptors were obtained from a female donor with multiple sclerosis, enrolled in a pregnancy study. CDR3s include the opening cysteine and the closing phenylalanine or tryptophan. The D gene is left open where the match is weak.

TRBV10-3	NA	TRBJ1-5	CAISETADQPQHF	TGTGCCATCAGTGAAACGGCGGATCAGCCCCAGCATTTT
TRBV7-9	NA	TRBJ1-2	CASSSLDPRVKSGYTF	TGTGCCAGCAGCTCCCTAGACCCGAGGGTTAAAAGTGGCTACACCTTC
TRBV2	NA	TRBJ1-4	CASSVSPSNEKLFF	TGTGCCAGCAGTGTTAGCCCTTCTAATGAAAAACTGTTTTTT
TRBV5-5	TRBD2	TRBJ2-7	CASSRLPGLSSYEQYF	TGTGCCAGCAGCCGATTGCCGGGACTAAGCTCCTACGAGCAGTACTTC
TRBV4-1	NA	TRBJ2-7	CASSRAGSLTYEQYF	TGCGCCAGCAGCCGCGCGGGTAGCCTCACCTACGAGCAGTACTTC
TRBV27	TRBD1	TRBJ2-5	CASSAARGRGETQYF	TGTGCCAGCAGTGCCGCCAGGGGGCGCGGAGAGACCCAGTACTTC
TRBV5-1	NA	TRBJ2-1	CASSPLPSGRLSTNEQFF	TGCGCCAGCAGCCCTTTACCTTCGGGTCGGCTTTCTACCAATGAGCAGTTCTTC
TRBV10-3	TRBD2	TRBJ2-1	CAISPTSGVYNEQFF	TGTGCCATCAGTCCTACTAGCGGGGTATACAATGAGCAGTTCTTC
TRBV5-6	NA	TRBJ2-1	CASSPSEEPSYNEQFF	TGTGCCAGCAGCCCGTCTGAGGAGCCTTCCTACAATGAGCAGTTCTTC
TRBV29-1	TRBD1	TRBJ1-4	CSVDRETSEKLFF	TGCAGCGTGGACAGGGAGACCAGTGAAAAACTGTTTTTT
TRBV4-3	TRBD2	TRBJ2-1	CASSQHSGMTSYNEQFF	TGCGCCAGCAGCCAGCATAGCGGGATGACCTCCTACAATGAGCAGTTCTTC
TRBV19	TRBD1	TRBJ2-3	CASSIGEGAADTQYF	TGTGCCAGTAGTATAGGCGAGGGGGCCGCAGATACGCAGTATTTT
TRBV28	TRBD1	TRBJ2-7	CASSVPDRVGEQYF	TGTGCCAGCAGTGTACCGGACAGGGTTGGCGAGCAGTACTTC
TRBV10-2	NA	TRBJ1-1	CATRWGRVRTEAFF	TGCGCCACTCGTTGGGGGAGGGTTCGCACTGAAGCTTTCTTT
TRBV2	NA	TRBJ2-3	CAVRTDGADTQYF	TGTGCCGTTCGGACAGACGGGGCAGATACGCAGTATTTT
TRBV7-3	TRBD2	TRBJ2-2	CASSLNLLAGLTGELFF	TGTGCCAGCAGCTTAAACCTACTAGCGGGCCTGACCGGGGAGCTGTTTTTT
TRBV4-3	NA	TRBJ2-6	CASSQDRARVGANVLTF	TGCGCCAGCAGCCAAGATCGTGCGAGGGTCGGGGCCAACGTCCTGACTTTC
TRBV7-6	TRBD2	TRBJ2-5	CASSLGNDGGGWTQYF	TGTGCCAGCAGCTTAGGAAACGATGGGGGGGGTTGGACCCAGTACTTC
TRBV6-1	TRBD2	TRBJ2-7	CASSEAPAGGPYEQYF	TGTGCCAGCAGTGAAGCACCAGCGGGAGGGCCGTACGAGCAGTACTTC